These 9 T cell receptor beta chains came from one sample sequenced in a study of CD8+ T cells in alopecia areata. The treatment: oral pan-JAK inhibitor, 5-10 mg twice daily. In each case, RNA was isolated and then reverse transcribed into cDNA as the sequencing template. Using immunoSEQ multiplex PCR, the repertoire was profiled, and TCRdb retains in-frame clones only, with some absent. The table lists 250,000 to 300,000 clones, over 45% of them singletons, with more than 1.5% in the top ten. The input for sequencing was CD4+ T cells sorted from blood, taken at week 24, from a patient treated with tofacitinib. The receptor set was obtained from a human donor with alopecia areata.

The table lists this clone with a count of one. The sample contains more than one DNA sequence encoding this CDR3. V and J are TRBV29-1 and TRBJ1-1; D might be TRBD1 (5 bases). Germline V gene data show CDR1 as SQVTM and CDR2 as ANQGSEA. The CDR3 consists of 13 residues. V shed 4 bases and J shed 0 bases, with 9 bases lying between them. Here the CDR3 DNA reads TGCAGCGTTGTTCGACAGATGAACACTGAAGCTTTCTTT. Encoded protein: CSVVRQMNTEAFF.

V gene TRBV29-1 combines with J gene TRBJ1-3; D is uncertain. The CDR3 is 14 amino acids. Trimming stripped 1 base from V and 0 bases from J, with 7 bases between. CDR1 is SQVTM and CDR2 is ANQGSEA in the germline V gene. CDR3 loop: CSVEAGSSGNTIYF. CDR3 DNA: TGCAGCGTTGAAGCAGGTAGCTCTGGAAACACCATATATTTT.

The CDR3 DNA reads as TGTGCCTGGAGTGTGAAAGGGCGTAACAGGCGTTATCAGCCCCAGCATTTT. Translating it yields CAWSVKGRNRRYQPQHF. The genes are TRBV30 and TRBJ1-5, with D possibly being TRBD1 (5 bases). Trimming shortened V by 0 bases and J by 5 bases, and 20 bases separated the two germline ends. CDR1 is GTSNPN and CDR2 is SVGIG in the germline V gene (reference sequence). This CDR3 has 17 residues.

The V gene is TRBV28, the J gene TRBJ1-2; D gene unclear. The V gene lost 8 bases and the J gene lost 2 bases, with 24 bases spanning the gap. The germline V gene has CDR1 MDHEN and CDR2 SYDVKM. CDR3 length equals 17 residues. DNA for the CDR3: TGTGCCAGCGGCCGGGAACACCGGCGGAAGAACAACTATGGCTACACCTTC. It translates to CASGREHRRKNNYGYTF.

This chain joins TRBV6-5 and TRBJ2-7; TRBD1 matches at 10 bases. Germline CDR1 reads MNHEY; CDR2 reads SVGAGI. Trimming removed 6 bases from V and 3 bases from J; junction bases left unmatched: 8. CDR3 length equals 15 residues. Written as DNA, the CDR3 is TGTGCCAGCAGGGTGCGCGGGACAGGGGTCTACGAGCAGTACTTC. It translates to CASRVRGTGVYEQYF.

The rearrangement joins TRBV5-1 to TRBJ2-1; D perhaps matches TRBD2 (6 bases). This CDR3 is 15 amino acids long. V dropped 4 bases and J dropped 6 bases, with 17 bases sitting between them. In germline, CDR1 is SGHRS, CDR2 YFSETQ. DNA of the CDR3: TGCGCCAGCAGCGGCGGGGTACAACACCTCAATGAGCAGTTCTTC. The encoded protein is CASSGGVQHLNEQFF.

The CDR3 reads CASSQAASGVYNEQFF. The CDR3 DNA follows: TGCGCCAGCAGCCAGGCCGCTAGCGGGGTGTACAATGAGCAGTTCTTC. J is TRBJ2-1 and V is TRBV4-1, with 9 positions matching TRBD2. The CDR3 contains 16 residues. With V trimmed by 3 bases and J by 4 bases, 7 bases remained unmatched. Germline V gene data show CDR1 as MGHRA and CDR2 as YSYEKL.

This clone was detected only once. The chain couples TRBV29-1 to TRBJ1-2, with D possibly matching TRBD1 (5 bases). Deletions cut 1 base from V and 7 bases from J, with 13 bases between. The CDR3 runs 13 residues. Germline V lookup: CDR1 SQVTM, CDR2 ANQGSEA. The chain's CDR3 is CSVEGPQGSGYTF. The CDR3 DNA reads as TGCAGCGTTGAAGGGCCGCAGGGATCTGGCTACACCTTC.

The rearrangement uses TRBV9 and TRBJ2-6; 9 bases fit TRBD1. This CDR3 spans 18 amino acids. The germline V gene has CDR1 SGDLS and CDR2 YYNGEE. J was trimmed by 4 bases and V by 4 bases; bases with no gene match: 12. The CDR3 loop reads CASSPVPGQGTGANVLTF. CDR3 nucleotide sequence: TGTGCCAGCAGCCCTGTCCCGGGACAGGGAACCGGGGCCAACGTCCTGACTTTC. Full variable domain (remainder filled in from reference TRBV9 and TRBJ2-6): DSGVTQTPKHLITATGQRVTLRCSPRSGDLSVYWYQQSLDQGLQFLIQYYNGEERAKGNILERFSAQQFPDLHSELNLSSLELGDSALYFCASSPVPGQGTGANVLTFGAGSRLTVL.